This is a list of T cell receptor beta chains from one sample in a study of beta chain features in type 1 diabetes. The protocol was immunoSEQ multiplex PCR, while the TCRdb copy is restricted to in-frame clones and leaves out a portion. The sample contains under 350,000 clones, less than 30% of which appear only once. The sample comprised naive CD4+ T cells from blood. These receptors originate from a young woman with type 1 diabetes. CDR3s include the opening cysteine and the closing phenylalanine or tryptophan. Each record gives: CDR3 protein, CDR3 DNA, V gene, clone size, D gene, J gene. The D gene is left open where the match is weak. Some rows mark clone size as missing; the rest say once, few, many or name a class of expanded clone.

cdr3_aa: CASSVGGPYNEQFF
cdr3_nt: TGTGCCAGCAGCGTAGGGGGCCCTTACAATGAGCAGTTCTTC
v_call: TRBV9
clone_size: NA
d_call: NA
j_call: TRBJ2-1

cdr3_aa: CASSGTYRGETQYF
cdr3_nt: TGTGCCAGCAGTGGCACTTACAGGGGAGAGACCCAGTACTTC
v_call: TRBV6-1
clone_size: NA
d_call: TRBD1
j_call: TRBJ2-5

cdr3_aa: CASSVDSGNKNIQYF
cdr3_nt: TGTGCCAGCAGCGTAGACAGCGGAAATAAAAACATTCAGTACTTC
v_call: TRBV9
clone_size: few
d_call: NA
j_call: TRBJ2-4

cdr3_aa: CATSRDLRRETDTQYF
cdr3_nt: TGTGCCACCAGCAGAGATTTGAGGCGGGAGACGGATACGCAGTATTTT
v_call: TRBV15
clone_size: few
d_call: TRBD2
j_call: TRBJ2-3

cdr3_aa: CASWDRTLRGKGYTF
cdr3_nt: TGCGCCAGCTGGGACAGGACCCTACGAGGAAAGGGCTACACCTTC
v_call: TRBV5-1
clone_size: NA
d_call: TRBD1
j_call: TRBJ1-2

cdr3_aa: CASSLVRTGNQPQHF
cdr3_nt: TGTGCCAGCAGCTTGGTAAGGACAGGCAATCAGCCCCAGCATTTT
v_call: TRBV5-6
clone_size: NA
d_call: NA
j_call: TRBJ1-5

cdr3_aa: CASSSPSSGNTIYF
cdr3_nt: TGCGCCAGCAGCTCCCCCAGCTCTGGAAACACCATATATTTT
v_call: TRBV5-1
clone_size: once
d_call: NA
j_call: TRBJ1-3

cdr3_aa: CASSGPVVDTEAFF
cdr3_nt: TGTGCCAGCAGCGGCCCGGTGGTGGACACTGAAGCTTTCTTT
v_call: TRBV9
clone_size: NA
d_call: NA
j_call: TRBJ1-1

cdr3_aa: CASSTSTGTGSGYEQYF
cdr3_nt: TGTGCCAGCTCGACGTCGACCGGGACAGGGAGCGGGTACGAGCAGTACTTC
v_call: TRBV18
clone_size: NA
d_call: TRBD1
j_call: TRBJ2-7

cdr3_aa: CATSRGPSGSSYEQYF
cdr3_nt: TGTGCCACCAGCAGAGGCCCTAGCGGGAGCTCCTACGAGCAGTACTTC
v_call: TRBV15
clone_size: NA
d_call: TRBD2
j_call: TRBJ2-7

cdr3_aa: CSVTRQGAYEQYF
cdr3_nt: TGCAGCGTGACCCGACAGGGGGCCTACGAGCAGTACTTC
v_call: TRBV29-1
clone_size: NA
d_call: TRBD1
j_call: TRBJ2-7

cdr3_aa: CASSSGTGLDTQYF
cdr3_nt: TGTGCCAGCAGCTCCGGGACAGGGTTAGATACGCAGTATTTT
v_call: TRBV28
clone_size: few
d_call: TRBD1
j_call: TRBJ2-3

cdr3_aa: CAWSVRGAGAYNEQFF
cdr3_nt: TGTGCCTGGAGTGTACGGGGGGCGGGGGCCTACAATGAGCAGTTCTTC
v_call: TRBV30
clone_size: NA
d_call: NA
j_call: TRBJ2-1

cdr3_aa: CSVRVSGTYEQYF
cdr3_nt: TGCAGCGTTCGAGTTAGCGGGACCTACGAGCAGTACTTC
v_call: TRBV29-1
clone_size: NA
d_call: TRBD2
j_call: TRBJ2-7

cdr3_aa: CASSLDPREARDTQYF
cdr3_nt: TGTGCCAGCAGCTTAGATCCCCGGGAGGCACGGGATACGCAGTATTTT
v_call: TRBV11-2
clone_size: few
d_call: TRBD2
j_call: TRBJ2-3

cdr3_aa: CSVELLAGLGETQYF
cdr3_nt: TGCAGCGTTGAATTACTAGCGGGGTTAGGGGAGACCCAGTACTTC
v_call: TRBV29-1
clone_size: few
d_call: TRBD2
j_call: TRBJ2-5

cdr3_aa: CASSLIPTTGRDGYTF
cdr3_nt: TGCGCCAGCAGCCTTATCCCTACGACAGGGAGAGACGGCTACACCTTC
v_call: TRBV5-1
clone_size: few
d_call: TRBD1
j_call: TRBJ1-2

cdr3_aa: CATADPTNEKLFF
cdr3_nt: TGTGCCACCGCGGATCCAACTAATGAAAAACTGTTTTTT
v_call: TRBV28
clone_size: NA
d_call: NA
j_call: TRBJ1-4

cdr3_aa: CASSLAGGGGYEQYF
cdr3_nt: TGTGCCAGCAGCTTAGCGGGAGGGGGAGGCTACGAGCAGTACTTC
v_call: TRBV7-3
clone_size: NA
d_call: TRBD2
j_call: TRBJ2-7

cdr3_aa: CAWSMGEDNEQFF
cdr3_nt: TGTGCCTGGAGTATGGGGGAGGACAATGAGCAGTTCTTC
v_call: TRBV30
clone_size: once
d_call: NA
j_call: TRBJ2-1

cdr3_aa: CASSQDLGQSSSYNEQFF
cdr3_nt: TGCGCCAGCAGCCAAGATTTGGGACAGTCAAGCTCCTACAATGAGCAGTTCTTC
v_call: TRBV4-1
clone_size: few
d_call: TRBD1
j_call: TRBJ2-1

cdr3_aa: CASSEDSSAYGYTF
cdr3_nt: TGCGCCAGCAGCGAGGACAGTAGTGCCTATGGCTACACCTTC
v_call: TRBV5-1
clone_size: NA
d_call: NA
j_call: TRBJ1-2

cdr3_aa: CASSLPDGSSYNEQFF
cdr3_nt: TGCGCCAGCAGCCTGCCGGACGGGAGCTCCTACAATGAGCAGTTCTTC
v_call: TRBV5-1
clone_size: few
d_call: NA
j_call: TRBJ2-1

cdr3_aa: CATSDQETQYF
cdr3_nt: TGTGCCACGAGCGACCAAGAGACCCAGTACTTC
v_call: TRBV10-3
clone_size: NA
d_call: NA
j_call: TRBJ2-5

cdr3_aa: CASRLAGGPINEQFF
cdr3_nt: TGCGCCAGCAGACTAGCGGGAGGACCTATCAATGAGCAGTTCTTC
v_call: TRBV5-1
clone_size: NA
d_call: TRBD2
j_call: TRBJ2-1

cdr3_aa: CASSLGAGEYYEQYF
cdr3_nt: TGTGCCAGCAGCTTAGGTGCGGGAGAGTACTACGAGCAGTACTTC
v_call: TRBV7-2
clone_size: NA
d_call: TRBD2
j_call: TRBJ2-7

cdr3_aa: CASSLRRENTGELFF
cdr3_nt: TGTGCCAGCAGCTTAAGGCGGGAGAACACCGGGGAGCTGTTTTTT
v_call: TRBV7-9
clone_size: few
d_call: NA
j_call: TRBJ2-2

cdr3_aa: CSVVGRNPNYGYTF
cdr3_nt: TGCAGCGTTGTGGGGAGAAACCCTAACTATGGCTACACCTTC
v_call: TRBV29-1
clone_size: few
d_call: NA
j_call: TRBJ1-2

cdr3_aa: CSVGQPPPYGYTF
cdr3_nt: TGCAGCGTTGGACAGCCACCTCCATATGGCTACACCTTC
v_call: TRBV29-1
clone_size: NA
d_call: NA
j_call: TRBJ1-2

cdr3_aa: CAWRIGGTETSYEQYF
cdr3_nt: TGTGCCTGGAGGATTGGGGGGACGGAGACCTCCTACGAGCAGTACTTC
v_call: TRBV30
clone_size: once
d_call: NA
j_call: TRBJ2-7

cdr3_aa: CASSDSDEAFF
cdr3_nt: TGTGCCAGCAGTGACTCAGATGAAGCTTTCTTT
v_call: TRBV28
clone_size: NA
d_call: NA
j_call: TRBJ1-1

cdr3_aa: CASSPGSQHGYTF
cdr3_nt: TGTGCCAGCAGCCCAGGGTCTCAGCACGGCTACACCTTC
v_call: TRBV7-3
clone_size: few
d_call: NA
j_call: TRBJ1-2

cdr3_aa: CASSFSSGTGELFF
cdr3_nt: TGTGCTAGCAGCTTCAGTTCGGGGACCGGGGAGCTGTTTTTT
v_call: TRBV7-7
clone_size: NA
d_call: NA
j_call: TRBJ2-2

cdr3_aa: CAWSGLAGVSSYEQYF
cdr3_nt: TGTGCCTGGAGTGGTCTAGCGGGAGTGAGCTCCTACGAGCAGTACTTC
v_call: TRBV30
clone_size: NA
d_call: TRBD2
j_call: TRBJ2-7

cdr3_aa: CSVQRGAVVSETQYF
cdr3_nt: TGCAGCGTTCAGCGGGGGGCGGTTGTTTCGGAGACCCAGTACTTC
v_call: TRBV29-1
clone_size: few
d_call: TRBD2
j_call: TRBJ2-5

cdr3_aa: CSVERQGGYGYTF
cdr3_nt: TGCAGCGTTGAACGGCAGGGTGGCTATGGCTACACCTTC
v_call: TRBV29-1
clone_size: few
d_call: NA
j_call: TRBJ1-2

cdr3_aa: CASSYTRNTEAFF
cdr3_nt: TGTGCCAGCAGCTACACAAGGAACACTGAAGCTTTCTTT
v_call: TRBV7-9
clone_size: NA
d_call: NA
j_call: TRBJ1-1

cdr3_aa: CATSIPRSAQETQYF
cdr3_nt: TGTGCCACCAGCATACCCCGTAGCGCACAAGAGACCCAGTACTTC
v_call: TRBV15
clone_size: NA
d_call: NA
j_call: TRBJ2-5

cdr3_aa: CASSFSGRAPNEQFF
cdr3_nt: TGTGCCAGCAGTTTTAGCGGGAGGGCCCCCAATGAGCAGTTCTTC
v_call: TRBV28
clone_size: few
d_call: TRBD2
j_call: TRBJ2-1

cdr3_aa: CSGAGGQTLNTEAFF
cdr3_nt: TGCAGCGGTGCGGGGGGACAGACCTTGAACACTGAAGCTTTCTTT
v_call: TRBV29-1
clone_size: few
d_call: TRBD1
j_call: TRBJ1-1

cdr3_aa: CASSQWGSLWEGGTDTQYF
cdr3_nt: TGCGCCAGCAGTCAATGGGGTTCGTTGTGGGAGGGCGGCACAGATACGCAGTATTTT
v_call: TRBV23-1
clone_size: NA
d_call: TRBD2
j_call: TRBJ2-3

cdr3_aa: CASTTGGHPTDTQYF
cdr3_nt: TGTGCCAGCACCACGGGGGGACACCCCACAGATACGCAGTATTTT
v_call: TRBV28
clone_size: NA
d_call: NA
j_call: TRBJ2-3

cdr3_aa: CSARDSGGQFF
cdr3_nt: TGCAGTGCTAGAGATAGCGGGGGGCAGTTCTTC
v_call: TRBV20-1
clone_size: NA
d_call: TRBD2
j_call: TRBJ2-1

cdr3_aa: CASSSLNLGWTDTQYF
cdr3_nt: TGTGCCAGCAGCTCCCTTAATCTAGGATGGACAGATACGCAGTATTTT
v_call: TRBV7-9
clone_size: few
d_call: NA
j_call: TRBJ2-3

cdr3_aa: CASSFRGRNEQFF
cdr3_nt: TGTGCCAGCAGCTTTAGGGGGCGGAATGAGCAGTTCTTC
v_call: TRBV11-3
clone_size: NA
d_call: TRBD1
j_call: TRBJ2-1

cdr3_aa: CASSLGAENYGYTF
cdr3_nt: TGTGCCAGCAGCTTGGGGGCCGAGAACTATGGCTACACCTTC
v_call: TRBV5-6
clone_size: few
d_call: NA
j_call: TRBJ1-2

cdr3_aa: CASSAGTSGNIQYF
cdr3_nt: TGCGCCAGCAGCGCCGGGACTAGCGGAAACATTCAGTACTTC
v_call: TRBV5-1
clone_size: few
d_call: TRBD2
j_call: TRBJ2-4